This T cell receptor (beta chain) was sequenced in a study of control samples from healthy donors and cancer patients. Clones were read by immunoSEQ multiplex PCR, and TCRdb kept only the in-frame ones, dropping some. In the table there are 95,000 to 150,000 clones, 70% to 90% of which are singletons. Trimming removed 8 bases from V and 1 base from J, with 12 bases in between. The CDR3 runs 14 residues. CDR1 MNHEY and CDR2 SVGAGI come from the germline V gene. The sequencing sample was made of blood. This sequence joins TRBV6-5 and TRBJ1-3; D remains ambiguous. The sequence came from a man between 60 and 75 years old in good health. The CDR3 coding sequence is TGTGCCAGCCAAGGAGGCCTATCTGGAAACACCATATATTTT. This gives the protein CASQGGLSGNTIYF.